This T cell receptor (beta chain) was recovered during a study of Tregs in tolerant kidney transplant recipients. Sequencing was performed with immunoSEQ multiplex PCR; in TCRdb, only in-frame clones are kept and a portion is missing. The sample has 1,500 to 2,000 clones; roughly 68% are singletons. As for this clone: Its matching antigen is unknown.

Notes on the study in general: Biological reproducibility was not directly addressed in this study.

Sequenced material: CD8+ T cells from blood cultured with allogeneic cells. This TCR was sampled from a human donor in good health.

The CDR3 protein is CATGSYEQYF. Here the CDR3 DNA reads TGTGCTACGGGCTCCTACGAGCAGTACTTC. V gene TRBV6-6 combines with J gene TRBJ2-7; D remains unclear. The CDR3 has 10 amino acids. The germline CDR1 and CDR2 sequences are MNHNY and SVGAGI (reference sequence).